Given below is one T cell receptor beta chain in context. Antigen specificity is unknown. These data belong to a study of T cells after posttransplantation cyclophosphamide. General study results and limits: TRB overlap between skin or GI tissue T cells and blood was limited. Recipient CMV seropositivity and CMV reactivation strongly tracked TRB clonality.

Cells defined as naive were viable CD3+CD4+ or CD3+CD8+ and CCR7+CD45RA+CD45RO-CD95-CD27+CD28+. Method: immunoSEQ multiplex PCR; TCRdb's copy keeps in-frame clones and lacks some. The profile covers approximately 17,000 clones, with around 94% appearing a single time and 0.25% to 0.3% taken by the ten largest. Germline CDR1 is SGHRS and CDR2 is YFSETQ. Trimming removed 4 bases at V and 8 bases at J, with 10 bases between. The CDR3 has 12 amino acids. V usage is TRBV5-1 and J usage is TRBJ2-1; D is uncertain. The source is a woman between 50 and 59 years old in good health and a related stem cell transplant donor. Sequenced sample: naive CD4+ T cells sorted from blood. The chain's CDR3 is CASSITFDEQFF. The DNA of the CDR3 is TGCGCCAGCAGCATCACATTCGATGAGCAGTTCTTC.